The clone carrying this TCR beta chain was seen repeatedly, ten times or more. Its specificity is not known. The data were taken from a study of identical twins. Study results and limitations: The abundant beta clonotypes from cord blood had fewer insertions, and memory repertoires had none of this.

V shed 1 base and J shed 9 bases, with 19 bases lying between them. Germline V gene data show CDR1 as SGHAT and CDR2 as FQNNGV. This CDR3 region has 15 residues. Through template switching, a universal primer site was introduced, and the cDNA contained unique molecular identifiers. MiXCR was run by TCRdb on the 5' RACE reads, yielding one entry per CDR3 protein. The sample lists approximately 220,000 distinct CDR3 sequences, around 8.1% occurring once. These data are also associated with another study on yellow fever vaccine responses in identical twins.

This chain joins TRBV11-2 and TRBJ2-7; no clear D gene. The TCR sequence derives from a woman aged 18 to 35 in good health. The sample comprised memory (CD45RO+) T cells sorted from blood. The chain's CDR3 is CASSLVALQPGRQYF. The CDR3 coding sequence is TGTGCCAGCAGCTTAGTAGCCCTCCAACCCGGCAGGCAGTACTTC.